The T cell receptor (beta chain) described here comes from a study of technical replicates of blood from a few donors. Clones were sequenced by immunoSEQ multiplex PCR, and TCRdb holds only the in-frame ones, with some missing. Altogether around 50,000 clones are present, approximately 95% being singletons, with the ten largest covering approximately 0.4%. V was trimmed by 6 bases and J by 5 bases, leaving 16 bases between them. Looked up from germline, CDR1 is MDHEN and CDR2 is SYDVKM. CDR3 length: 14 amino acids. This sequence originates from a human donor in good health. This chain connects TRBV28 to TRBJ2-5; D might be TRBD1 (5 bases). The material sequenced was T cells isolated from PBMCs. The CDR3: CASSHRRSQETQYF. The CDR3 DNA follows: TGTGCCAGCAGCCACAGGAGATCGCAGGAGACCCAGTACTTC.